This entry describes one T cell receptor beta chain. This clone's antigen is unknown. No per-base quality is available; no much larger clone lies one base away. The CDR3 runs 14 residues from the cysteine to the phenylalanine. Left in the record is the CDR3 DNA by itself, 42 bases read in frame from the first base. Between the V and J ends, shortened by 4 bases and 3 bases respectively, the junction contains 12 bases. Per the germline V gene, SQVTM is the CDR1 and ANQGSEA is the CDR2. For repertoire sequencing, TCR beta CDR3 regions were amplified from RNA transcripts. HTBI primers and the Qiagen OneStep RT-PCR kit were used in a first-round RT-PCR, which was followed by a second-round multiplex PCR, size selection and purification. Libraries were sequenced on an Illumina HiSeq2000 using paired-end 100 bp reads. The paper's processing steps were these. SOAPnuke was used for read processing, and reads with adapters, uncalled bases, a mean Phred below 15, or no exact constant-primer or identifier match were discarded. High-quality paired reads were merged with COPE v1.2.5. Each unique nucleotide sequence was treated as a clonotype, and MiTCR v1.1 was used to align the clonotypes to the IMGT TRB V, D and J references. Analysis was restricted to V-J combinations with a frequency above 0.0001, which covered roughly 99% of repertoires. For each V-J combination, a TCR clonal expansion and chaos score was defined as F50 clonal expansion divided by the chaos observed in the TCRdist matrix. Welch's t-statistics and random forest were used to reduce the features to approximately 13 V-J combinations, which were then used as input to a naive Bayes classifier. The Morisita-Horn index was used to measure how similar the thyroid and blood repertoires were. TCRdb ran its own pipeline on the public reads, namely fastp trimming at Q25 and MiXCR clone calling, and kept in-frame beta chains. Each record represents a unique CDR3 protein, reported with the most common genes and DNA among its rows. These V and J calls are TCRdb output, not the study's own analysis. The sample records 580,000 or so distinct CDR3 sequences, 35% to 45% of which are singletons. About 4.1% of the sample comes from the top ten.

Patients with hyperthyroidism were aged 18 to 65 years, had been newly diagnosed, and had a disease duration of less than 2 months. Patients with other autoimmune diseases, uncontrolled infections, pregnancy or lactation were excluded from the study. Diagnosis relied on clinical symptoms, serum thyroxine, TRAb, thyroid ultrasound and orbital computed tomography. Trizol reagent was used to extract the total RNA, and its quality was then checked on an Agilent 2100 Bioanalyzer. The record originates from a study of Graves' ophthalmopathy and Graves' hyperthyroidism (dated by TCRdb to 2016 to 2018). With respect to the entire study: Hyperthyroidism was considered stable if no progression to ophthalmopathy occurred within 18 months of follow-up. In total, 135 blood samples were TCR-sequenced: 40 to 45 ophthalmopathy, 80 or so hyperthyroidism and some 17 hyperthyroidism-to-ophthalmopathy patients. Following sampling, methimazole starting at 30 mg daily was administered to hyperthyroidism patients, and high-dose intravenous methylprednisolone was administered to ophthalmopathy patients. To explore V-J signatures that distinguish ophthalmopathy from hyperthyroidism, a discovery set of around 100 patients was enrolled, made up of around 44 with ophthalmopathy and fewer than 60 with stable hyperthyroidism. TCR beta repertoire signatures were used to distinguish Graves' ophthalmopathy from Graves' hyperthyroidism and to predict progression to ophthalmopathy. In about six hyperthyroidism patients, the T-cell repertoires found in thyroid tissue were compared with those found in blood. For independent validation, a separate cohort was made up of about 18 hyperthyroidism patients plus 17 patients who later progressed from hyperthyroidism to ophthalmopathy. What the study reported, not specific to this receptor: No statistical method was used to set the sample size in advance, and the investigators knew which group each participant was assigned to. The 13-signature model separated ophthalmopathy from stable hyperthyroidism with roughly 89% sensitivity and just under 84% specificity in cross-validation, and 80%/75% in the test set. Among expanded thyroid clonotypes with frequency above 0.001, most also showed up in blood, which suggests that blood repertoires may reflect the thyroid immune response. In validation, the model predicted ophthalmopathy progression with about 70% sensitivity and roughly 72% specificity; 12 predicted patients were CT-confirmed with GO in a median of roughly 6.8 months.

The sample consisted of peripheral blood or thyroid tissue (not recorded which). This sequence was found in an adult man with Graves' hyperthyroidism. The sequence links TRBV29-1 to TRBJ2-2; the D gene is perhaps TRBD2, from 6 matching bases. For the CDR3, the sequence is CSVARGWDTGELFF. Here is the DNA: TGCAGCGTTGCGCGGGGTTGGGACACCGGGGAGCTGTTTTTT.